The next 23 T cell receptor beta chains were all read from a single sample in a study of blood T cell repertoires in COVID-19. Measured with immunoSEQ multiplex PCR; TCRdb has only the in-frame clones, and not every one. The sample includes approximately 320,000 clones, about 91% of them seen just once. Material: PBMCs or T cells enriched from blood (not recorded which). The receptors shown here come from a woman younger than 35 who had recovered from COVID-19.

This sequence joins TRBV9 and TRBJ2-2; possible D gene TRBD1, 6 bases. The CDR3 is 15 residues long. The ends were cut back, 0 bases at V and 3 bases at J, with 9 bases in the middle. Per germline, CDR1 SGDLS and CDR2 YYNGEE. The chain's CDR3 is CASSVGDTDTGELFF. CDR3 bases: TGTGCCAGCAGCGTAGGGGACACAGACACCGGGGAGCTGTTTTTT.

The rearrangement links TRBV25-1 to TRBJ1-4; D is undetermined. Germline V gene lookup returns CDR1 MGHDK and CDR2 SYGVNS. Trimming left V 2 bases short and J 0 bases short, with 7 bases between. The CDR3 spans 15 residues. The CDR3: CASSEAIATNEKLFF. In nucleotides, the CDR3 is TGTGCCAGCAGTGAAGCCATAGCAACTAATGAAAAACTGTTTTTT.

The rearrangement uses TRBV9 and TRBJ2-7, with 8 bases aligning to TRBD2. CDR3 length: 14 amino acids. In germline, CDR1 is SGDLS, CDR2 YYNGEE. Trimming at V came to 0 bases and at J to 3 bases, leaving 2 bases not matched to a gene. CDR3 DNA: TGTGCCAGCAGCGTAGCGGGAGGGGACTACGAGCAGTACTTC. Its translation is CASSVAGGDYEQYF.

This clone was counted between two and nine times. CDR3 nucleotide sequence: TGTGCCAGCAGTCCTAGGATGATCTGGGGACTGGGTGGCTACACCTTC. Translating it yields CASSPRMIWGLGGYTF. The gene calls are TRBV7-9 and TRBJ1-2; D possibly corresponds to TRBD1 (5 bases). V lost 6 bases and J lost 7, with 24 bases in between. The germline CDR1 and CDR2 sequences are SEHNR and FQNEAQ (reference sequence). This CDR3 region has 16 residues.

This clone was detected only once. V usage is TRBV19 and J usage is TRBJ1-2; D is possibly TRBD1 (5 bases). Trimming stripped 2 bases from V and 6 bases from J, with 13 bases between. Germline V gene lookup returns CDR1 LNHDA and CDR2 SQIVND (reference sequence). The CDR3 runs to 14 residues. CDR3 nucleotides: TGTGCCAGTAGTATATCCCAGGGAGGGAATGGCTACACCTTC. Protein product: CASSISQGGNGYTF.

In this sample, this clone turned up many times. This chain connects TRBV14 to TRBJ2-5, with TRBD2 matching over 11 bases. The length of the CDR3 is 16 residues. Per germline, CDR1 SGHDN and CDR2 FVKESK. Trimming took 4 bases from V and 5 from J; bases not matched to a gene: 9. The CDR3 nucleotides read TGTGCCAGCAGCCCAGAAACTAGCGGGAGTACGGAGACCCAGTACTTC. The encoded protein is CASSPETSGSTETQYF.

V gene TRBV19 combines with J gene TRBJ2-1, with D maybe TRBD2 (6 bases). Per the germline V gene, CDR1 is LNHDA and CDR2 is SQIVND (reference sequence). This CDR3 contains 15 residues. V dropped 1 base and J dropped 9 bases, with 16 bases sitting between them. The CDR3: CASSIAGSGRGEQFF. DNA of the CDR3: TGTGCCAGTAGTATAGCTGGTAGCGGAAGAGGTGAGCAGTTCTTC.

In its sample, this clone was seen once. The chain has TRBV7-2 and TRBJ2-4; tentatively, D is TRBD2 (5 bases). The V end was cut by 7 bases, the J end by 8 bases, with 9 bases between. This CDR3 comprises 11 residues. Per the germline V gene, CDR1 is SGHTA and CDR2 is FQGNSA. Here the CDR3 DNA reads TGTGCCAGCACCGAGAGGGACATTCAGTACTTC. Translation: CASTERDIQYF. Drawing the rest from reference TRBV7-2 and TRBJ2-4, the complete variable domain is GAGVSQSPSNKVTEKGKDVELRCDPISGHTALYWYRQSLGQGLEFLIYFQGNSAPDKSGLPSDRFSAERTGGSVSTLTIQRTQQEDSAVYLCASTERDIQYFGAGTRLSVL.

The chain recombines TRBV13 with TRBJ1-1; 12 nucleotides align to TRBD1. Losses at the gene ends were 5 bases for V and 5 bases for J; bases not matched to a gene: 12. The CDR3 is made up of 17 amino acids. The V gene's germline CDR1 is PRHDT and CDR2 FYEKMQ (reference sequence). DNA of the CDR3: TGTGCCAGCAGCCCCGAGACCCGGGACAGGGGGCAGACTGAAGCTTTCTTT. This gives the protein CASSPETRDRGQTEAFF.

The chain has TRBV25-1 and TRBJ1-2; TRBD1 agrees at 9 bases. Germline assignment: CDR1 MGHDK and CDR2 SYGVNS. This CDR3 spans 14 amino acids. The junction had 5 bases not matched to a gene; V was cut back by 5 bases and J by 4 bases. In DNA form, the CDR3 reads TGTGCCAGCAGTCCGAACAGGGGGCTCTATGGCTACACCTTC. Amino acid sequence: CASSPNRGLYGYTF.

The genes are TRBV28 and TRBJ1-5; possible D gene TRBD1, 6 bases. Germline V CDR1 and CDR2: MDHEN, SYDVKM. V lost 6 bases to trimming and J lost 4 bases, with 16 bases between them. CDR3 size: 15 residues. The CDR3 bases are TGTGCCAGCAGACCGGGACACCTACTTAATCAGCCCCAGCATTTT. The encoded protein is CASRPGHLLNQPQHF. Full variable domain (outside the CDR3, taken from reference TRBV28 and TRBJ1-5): DVKVTQSSRYLVKRTGEKVFLECVQDMDHENMFWYRQDPGLGLRLIYFSYDVKMKEKGDIPEGYSVSREKKERFSLILESASTNQTSMYLCASRPGHLLNQPQHFGDGTRLSIL.

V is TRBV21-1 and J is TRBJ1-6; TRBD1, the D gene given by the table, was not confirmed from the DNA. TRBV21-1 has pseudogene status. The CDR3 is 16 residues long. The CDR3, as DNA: TGTGCCAAGCCCCTCCTCCGGGACAGCTACAATTCACCCCTCCACTTT. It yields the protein CAKPLLRDSYNSPLHF.

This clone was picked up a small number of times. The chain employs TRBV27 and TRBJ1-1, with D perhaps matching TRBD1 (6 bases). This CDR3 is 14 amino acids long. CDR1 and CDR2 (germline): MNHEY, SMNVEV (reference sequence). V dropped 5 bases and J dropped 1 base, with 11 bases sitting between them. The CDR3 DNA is TGTGCCAGCAGTCCGCTGACAGGGAACACTGAAGCTTTCTTT. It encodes CASSPLTGNTEAFF.

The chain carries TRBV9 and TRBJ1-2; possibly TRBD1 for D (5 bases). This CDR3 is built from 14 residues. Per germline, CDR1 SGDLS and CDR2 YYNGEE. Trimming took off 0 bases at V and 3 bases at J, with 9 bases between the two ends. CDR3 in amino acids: CASSVGGDYYGYTF. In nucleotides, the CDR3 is TGTGCCAGCAGCGTAGGGGGGGACTACTATGGCTACACCTTC.

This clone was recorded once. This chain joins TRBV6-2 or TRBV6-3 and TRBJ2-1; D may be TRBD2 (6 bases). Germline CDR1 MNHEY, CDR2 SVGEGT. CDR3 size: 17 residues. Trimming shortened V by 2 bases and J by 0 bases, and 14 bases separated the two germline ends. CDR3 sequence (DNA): TGTGCCAGCAGTTACCCATTGGTAGCGGACTCCTACAATGAGCAGTTCTTC. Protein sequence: CASSYPLVADSYNEQFF.

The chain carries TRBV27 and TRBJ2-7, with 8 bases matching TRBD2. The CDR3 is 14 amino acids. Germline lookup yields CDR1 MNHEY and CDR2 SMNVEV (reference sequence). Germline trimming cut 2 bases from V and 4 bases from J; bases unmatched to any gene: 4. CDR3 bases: TGTGCCAGCAGTTTAGCGGGGGGTGTTTACGAGCAGTACTTC. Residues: CASSLAGGVYEQYF.

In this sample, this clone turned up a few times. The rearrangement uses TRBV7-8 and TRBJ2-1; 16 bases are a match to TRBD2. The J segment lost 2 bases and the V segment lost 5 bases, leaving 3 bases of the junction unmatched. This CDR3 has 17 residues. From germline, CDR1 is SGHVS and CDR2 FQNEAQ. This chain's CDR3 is CASSRGTSGRAYNEQFF. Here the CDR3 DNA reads TGTGCCAGCAGCCGAGGGACTAGCGGGAGGGCCTACAATGAGCAGTTCTTC.

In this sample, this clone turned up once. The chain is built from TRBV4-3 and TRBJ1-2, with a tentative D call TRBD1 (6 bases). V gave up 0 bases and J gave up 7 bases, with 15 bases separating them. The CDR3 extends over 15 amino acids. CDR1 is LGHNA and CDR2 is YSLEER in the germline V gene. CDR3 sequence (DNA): TGCGCCAGCAGCCAAGATCAGGACAGTCCCCGTGGCTACACCTTC. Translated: CASSQDQDSPRGYTF.

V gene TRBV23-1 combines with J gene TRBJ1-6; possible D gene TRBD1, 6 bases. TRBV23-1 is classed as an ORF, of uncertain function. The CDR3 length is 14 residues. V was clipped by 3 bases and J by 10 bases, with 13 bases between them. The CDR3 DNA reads TGCGCCAGCAGTCATGGGACAAGCCAATCACCCCTCCACTTT. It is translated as CASSHGTSQSPLHF.

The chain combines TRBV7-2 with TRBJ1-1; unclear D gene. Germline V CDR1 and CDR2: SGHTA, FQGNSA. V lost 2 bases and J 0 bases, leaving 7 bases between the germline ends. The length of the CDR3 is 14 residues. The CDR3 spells CASSLMQVNTEAFF. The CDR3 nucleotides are TGTGCCAGCAGCTTAATGCAGGTGAACACTGAAGCTTTCTTT.

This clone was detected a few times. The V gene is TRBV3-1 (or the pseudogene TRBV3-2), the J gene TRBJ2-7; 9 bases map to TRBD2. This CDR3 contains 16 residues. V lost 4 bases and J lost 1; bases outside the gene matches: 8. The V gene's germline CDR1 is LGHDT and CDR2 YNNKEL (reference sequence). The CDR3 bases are TGTGCCAGCAGCCTTGGTAGCGGGAGCGGGTCCTACGAGCAGTACTTC. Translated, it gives CASSLGSGSGSYEQYF.

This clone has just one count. The CDR3 DNA follows: TGTGCCAGCAGCTTAGAGGGACAAGGAAACACCATATATTTT. As protein: CASSLEGQGNTIYF. This chain connects TRBV7-9 to TRBJ1-3; D might be TRBD1 (6 bases). Trimming left V 1 base short and J 4 bases short, with 8 bases between. Per the germline V gene, CDR1 is SEHNR and CDR2 is FQNEAQ (reference sequence). The CDR3 length is 14 residues.

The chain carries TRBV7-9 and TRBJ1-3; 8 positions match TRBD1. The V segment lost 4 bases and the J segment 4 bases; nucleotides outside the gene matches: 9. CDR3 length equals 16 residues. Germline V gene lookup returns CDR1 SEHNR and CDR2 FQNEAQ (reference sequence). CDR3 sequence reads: CASSWDRLGSGNTIYF. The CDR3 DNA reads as TGTGCCAGCAGCTGGGACAGGCTCGGTTCAGGAAACACCATATATTTT. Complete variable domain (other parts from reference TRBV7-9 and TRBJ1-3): DTGVSQNPRHKITKRGQNVTFRCDPISEHNRLYWYRQTLGQGPEFLTYFQNEAQLEKSRLLSDRFSAERPKGSFSTLEIQRTEQGDSAMYLCASSWDRLGSGNTIYFGEGSWLTVV.